These T cell receptor beta chains were read from a single sample in a study of cytomegalovirus exposure and HLA in healthy donors. Measured with immunoSEQ multiplex PCR; TCRdb has only the in-frame clones, and not every one. Of 95,000 to 150,000 clones listed, around nine tenths are singletons. Input material: PBMCs. Every receptor here comes from a woman aged 18-29 years in good health and CMV-seronegative. Both conserved end residues are part of each CDR3. The order of the fields is D gene, J gene, clone size, V gene, CDR3 protein, CDR3 DNA. D genes are given only for firm matches. Only part of the rows carry a size: once, few, many, or a class if the clone is expanded.

- | TRBJ2-7 | few | TRBV7-9 | CASSPNRNAQRRDYEQYF | TGTGCCAGCAGCCCAAACCGTAATGCCCAGCGGAGGGACTACGAGCAGTACTTC
- | TRBJ2-1 | - | TRBV21-1 | CASSKTVRLKGLELHEQFF | TGTGCCAGCAGCAAAACTGTTCGGCTAAAGGGACTAGAACTCCATGAGCAGTTCTTC
TRBD2 | TRBJ2-5 | - | TRBV25-1 | CASSESRGGETQYF | TGTGCCAGCAGTGAATCGCGGGGGGGGGAGACCCAGTACTTC
- | TRBJ1-5 | - | TRBV5-8 | CASSLAIRGGSNQPQHF | TGTGCCAGCAGCTTGGCTATTCGGGGTGGGAGCAATCAGCCCCAGCATTTT
- | TRBJ1-1 | - | TRBV30 | CAWSAPGEAFF | TGTGCCTGGAGTGCCCCGGGGGAAGCTTTCTTT
- | TRBJ2-7 | few | TRBV19 | CASSNRDAYEQYF | TGTGCCAGTAGTAACAGGGACGCCTACGAGCAGTACTTC
- | TRBJ1-1 | - | TRBV28 | CASAEGGKAEAFF | TGTGCCAGCGCAGAGGGGGGGAAGGCTGAAGCTTTCTTT
- | TRBJ1-1 | - | TRBV27 | CASSLTRVNTEAFF | TGTGCCAGCTCATTAACCAGGGTAAACACTGAAGCTTTCTTT
- | TRBJ1-1 | few | TRBV7-9 | CASRHQGTEAFF | TGTGCCAGCAGACATCAGGGCACTGAAGCTTTCTTT
TRBD2 | TRBJ2-3 | - | TRBV7-9 | CASSLRLAGSTDTQYF | TGTGCCAGCAGCTTAAGACTAGCGGGTAGCACAGATACGCAGTATTTT
- | TRBJ1-3 | - | TRBV19 | CASRSSYRDNSGNTIYF | TGTGCCAGTAGGTCCTCATACAGGGACAACTCTGGAAACACCATATATTTT
TRBD2 | TRBJ2-7 | - | TRBV9 | CASSPWGGTRSHEQYF | TGTGCCAGCAGCCCCTGGGGGGGGACTAGGTCTCACGAGCAGTACTTC
- | TRBJ1-1 | - | TRBV15 | CATSRDRGNTEAFF | TGTGCCACCAGCAGAGATAGGGGGAACACTGAAGCTTTCTTT
- | TRBJ2-1 | - | TRBV15 | CATSRRGEYNEQFF | TGTGCCACCAGCAGGCGGGGTGAATACAATGAGCAGTTCTTC
TRBD2 | TRBJ2-3 | - | TRBV28 | CASSPPTGIAGRADTQYF | TGTGCCAGCAGCCCCCCCACTGGGATAGCGGGGCGAGCAGATACGCAGTATTTT
- | TRBJ2-1 | - | TRBV5-1 | CASSLGRGTYNEQFF | TGCGCCAGCAGCTTGGGTCGCGGGACCTACAATGAGCAGTTCTTC
TRBD1 | TRBJ2-1 | - | TRBV6-5 | CASSQDRGQNNEQFF | TGTGCCAGCAGTCAGGACAGGGGGCAAAACAATGAGCAGTTCTTC
TRBD1 | TRBJ1-2 | - | TRBV5-6 | CASRPTGISGYTF | TGTGCCAGCAGACCGACAGGGATTAGTGGCTACACCTTC
- | TRBJ2-6 | - | TRBV2 | CASRESSGANVLTF | TGTGCCAGCAGGGAGAGCTCTGGGGCCAACGTCCTGACTTTC
TRBD1 | TRBJ2-7 | - | TRBV15 | CATSRVRTGGDEQYF | TGTGCCACCAGCAGAGTTCGGACAGGGGGGGACGAGCAGTACTTC
TRBD1 | TRBJ1-2 | - | TRBV7-8 | CASSNRTGFYYGYTF | TGTGCCAGCAGCAACAGGACAGGGTTTTATTACGGCTACACCTTC
- | TRBJ2-7 | - | TRBV2 | CASSVRTWEVEQYF | TGTGCCAGCAGTGTTCGAACCTGGGAGGTCGAGCAGTACTTC
TRBD1 | TRBJ1-5 | once | TRBV19 | CASSRRDRNQPQHF | TGTGCCAGTAGTAGACGGGACAGGAATCAGCCCCAGCATTTT
TRBD1 | TRBJ1-1 | - | TRBV28 | CASLSQGLSEAFF | TGTGCCAGCCTATCACAGGGGTTATCTGAAGCTTTCTTT